These 10 T cell receptor beta chains share one sample of origin, sequenced in a study of T-cell memory formation after mild COVID-19. Via MiXCR, TCRdb re-called the 5' RACE reads, giving one row per CDR3 protein. The profile covers about 140,000 distinct CDR3 sequences, with around 14% appearing a single time and roughly 28% taken by the ten largest. Sequenced input: PBMCs or a T cell subset sorted from them (not recorded which). These receptors were obtained from an adult woman who had mild COVID-19 (a few samples of this study predate the infection). Cell type and time point are not known.

This chain links TRBV20-1 with TRBJ2-1; D ambiguous. From germline, CDR1 is DFQATT and CDR2 SNEGSKA (reference sequence). The ends were cut back, 3 bases at V and 0 bases at J, with 12 bases in the middle. The CDR3 is made up of 15 amino acids. The CDR3: CSARLLKSSYNEQFF. The CDR3 bases are TGCAGTGCTAGGTTACTTAAGAGCTCCTACAATGAGCAGTTCTTC.

This clonotype appeared a few times. The rearrangement uses TRBV10-3 and TRBJ2-7, with 8 bases that match TRBD2. From germline, CDR1 is ENHRY and CDR2 SYGVKD. V lost 3 bases to trimming and J lost 11 bases; unmatched junction nucleotides: 3. The CDR3 is 11 residues long. For the CDR3, the DNA is TGTGCCATCAGTGACCACGGGGGGGAGTACTTC. Encoded protein: CAISDHGGEYF.

This clonotype showed up many times. This sequence joins TRBV25-1 and TRBJ2-7; D is uncertain. The germline gives CDR1 MGHDK, CDR2 SYGVNS. The CDR3 sequence is 11 residues long. V dropped 3 bases and J dropped 3 bases, with 3 bases sitting between them. CDR3 in DNA: TGTGCCAGCAGTGACAGCTACGAGCAGTACTTC. Translated, it gives CASSDSYEQYF.

This sequence joins TRBV29-1 and TRBJ1-3, with TRBD1 matching over 7 bases. The germline CDR1 and CDR2 sequences are SQVTM and ANQGSEA. CDR3 length: 19 residues. V was pared by 0 bases and J by 0 bases, with 14 bases of the junction left unmatched. DNA for the CDR3: TGCAGCGTTGAAGATCTTAGGACAGGCCCTACCGTCTCTGGAAACACCATATATTTT. This gives the protein CSVEDLRTGPTVSGNTIYF.

The chain uses TRBV27 and TRBJ2-3; perhaps TRBD1 as D (5 bases). CDR1 and CDR2 from the germline V gene are MNHEY and SMNVEV (reference sequence). The CDR3 is made up of 16 amino acids. V lost 3 bases to trimming and J lost 4 bases, with 17 bases between them. CDR3 sequence: CASSFGDSRAADTQYF. The DNA for the CDR3 is TGTGCCAGCAGTTTCGGAGACAGTAGGGCCGCAGATACGCAGTATTTT.

In its sample, this clonotype was seen many times. Compared with germline, one end of the junction differs, possibly owing to a read error. The J gene is TRBJ2-7, the V gene TRBV7-6; a possible D gene is TRBD2 (5 bases). This CDR3 is built from 15 residues. Germline-derived CDR1 and CDR2 are SGHVS and FNYEAQ. The CDR3 nucleotides are TGTGCCAGCAGCTTACTATCGAGGGCCTCCGACGAGCAGTACTTC. Translated, it gives CASSLLSRASDEQYF.

V usage is TRBV9 and J usage is TRBJ2-7; the match to TRBD1 covers 7 bases. Germline CDR1 reads SGDLS; CDR2 reads YYNGEE. There are 16 residues in the CDR3. With 4 bases clipped from V and 2 bases from J, the junction kept 12 bases outside the gene matches. As DNA, the CDR3 is TGTGCCAGCAGCCAAGCCCGGACAGGTGGGACCTACGAGCAGTACTTC. This translates into CASSQARTGGTYEQYF. Combining the CDR3 with reference TRBV9 and TRBJ2-7 gives the whole variable domain DSGVTQTPKHLITATGQRVTLRCSPRSGDLSVYWYQQSLDQGLQFLIQYYNGEERAKGNILERFSAQQFPDLHSELNLSSLELGDSALYFCASSQARTGGTYEQYFGPGTRLTVT.

The rearrangement uses TRBV24-1 and TRBJ2-6, with TRBD1 matching 9 bases. J gave up 1 base and V 5 bases, and 5 bases lay outside the gene matches. The CDR3 is made up of 17 amino acids. Per the germline V gene, CDR1 is KGHDR and CDR2 is SFDVKD. DNA for the CDR3: TGTGCCACCAGTGCCGGGACAGGGAGGTCTGGGGCCAACGTCCTGACTTTC. Its protein product is CATSAGTGRSGANVLTF.

This clonotype has more than one count but fewer than ten. The J gene is TRBJ2-7, the V gene TRBV15; D gene uncertain. Trimming cost V 2 bases and J 0 bases, with 11 bases left between them. The CDR3 length is 15 residues. The germline V gene encodes CDR1 LNHNV and CDR2 YYDKDF (reference sequence). In DNA, the CDR3 is TGTGCCACCAGCAGACACCACACGGACTCCTACGAGCAGTACTTC. Translation: CATSRHHTDSYEQYF.

This clonotype was counted only a few times. The J gene is TRBJ1-1, the V gene TRBV19, with D unclear. Trimming pared 3 bases from V and 9 bases from J, leaving 11 bases between. The CDR3 loop spans 12 amino acids. In germline, CDR1 is LNHDA, CDR2 SQIVND (reference sequence). CDR3 nucleotide sequence: TGTGCCAGTAGTATGAACGGACCGCAAGCTTTCTTT. It is translated as CASSMNGPQAFF. The whole variable domain, remainder taken from reference TRBV19 and TRBJ1-1, is DGGITQSPKYLFRKEGQNVTLSCEQNLNHDAMYWYRQDPGQGLRLIYYSQIVNDFQKGDIAEGYSVSREKKESFPLTVTSAQKNPTAFYLCASSMNGPQAFFGQGTRLTVV.